Reported below is one T cell receptor beta chain. Its antigen is still unknown. This CDR3 has 22 residues. Germline V gene data show CDR1 as SGHNT and CDR2 as YYREEE (reference sequence). These data are taken from a study of T cells expressing NK-cell markers. About the research overall: The TCR beta repertoires originated in sorted CD3+CD56+NKG2C+, CD3+CD56+NKG2C- and CD3+CD56-NKG2C+ T cells.

Findings and limits, study-wide: These same clonotypes (in four donors) also led the CD3+CD56-NKG2C+ fraction. Six donors had dominant NKG2C+ clonotypes that comprised about 1.0-7.5% of their CD8+ T cells.

UMIs were included in TCR beta cDNA generated by 5'RACE template switching. TCRdb reprocessed the 5' RACE reads, keeping one entry per CDR3 protein, no DNA. Its table records hundreds of thousands of distinct CDR3 sequences. The sequenced sample consisted of blood T cells: a sorted CD56 or NKG2C T cell subset, CD4+ or CD8+ T cells, or bulk PBMC T cells (not recorded which). V usage is TRBV5-4 and J usage is TRBJ2-3; the D call from TCRdb, TRBD2, cannot be confirmed without DNA. This clonotype was obtained from a man aged 18-70 years in good health. The CDR3 sequence: CASSLRPSGRRTSGGGTDTQYF.